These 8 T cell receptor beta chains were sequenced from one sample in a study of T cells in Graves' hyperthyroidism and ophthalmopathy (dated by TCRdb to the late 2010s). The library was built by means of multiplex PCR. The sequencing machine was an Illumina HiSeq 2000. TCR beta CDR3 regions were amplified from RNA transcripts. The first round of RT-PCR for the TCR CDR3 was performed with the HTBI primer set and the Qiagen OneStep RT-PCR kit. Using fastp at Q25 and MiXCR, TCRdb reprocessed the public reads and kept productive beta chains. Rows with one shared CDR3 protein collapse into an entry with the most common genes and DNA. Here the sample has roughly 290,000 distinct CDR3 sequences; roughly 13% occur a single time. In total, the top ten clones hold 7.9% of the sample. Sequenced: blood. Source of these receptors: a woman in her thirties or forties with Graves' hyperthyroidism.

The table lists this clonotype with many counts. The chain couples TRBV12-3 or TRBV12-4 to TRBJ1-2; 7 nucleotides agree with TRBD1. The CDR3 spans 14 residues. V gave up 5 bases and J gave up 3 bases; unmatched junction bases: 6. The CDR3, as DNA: TGTGCCAGCAGTCGACCGGACAGGCACTATGGCTACACCTTC. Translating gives CASSRPDRHYGYTF.

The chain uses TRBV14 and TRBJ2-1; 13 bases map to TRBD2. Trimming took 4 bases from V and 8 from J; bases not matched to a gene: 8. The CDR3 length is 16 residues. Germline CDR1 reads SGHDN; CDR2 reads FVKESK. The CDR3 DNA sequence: TGTGCCAGCAGCCCAACTAGCGGGAGGGCCCTGGATGAGCAGTTCTTC. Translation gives CASSPTSGRALDEQFF.

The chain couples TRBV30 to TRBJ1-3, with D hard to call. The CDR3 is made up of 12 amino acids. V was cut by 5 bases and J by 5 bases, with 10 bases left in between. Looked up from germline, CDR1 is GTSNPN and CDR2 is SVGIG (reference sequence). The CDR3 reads CAWGVTRNTIYF. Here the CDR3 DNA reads TGTGCCTGGGGCGTTACGCGAAACACCATATATTTT. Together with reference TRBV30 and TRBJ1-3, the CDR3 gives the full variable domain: SQTIHQWPATLVQPVGSPLSLECTVEGTSNPNLYWYRQAAGRGLQLLFYSVGIGQISSEVPQNLSASRPQDRQFILSSKKLLLSDSGFYLCAWGVTRNTIYFGEGSWLTVV.

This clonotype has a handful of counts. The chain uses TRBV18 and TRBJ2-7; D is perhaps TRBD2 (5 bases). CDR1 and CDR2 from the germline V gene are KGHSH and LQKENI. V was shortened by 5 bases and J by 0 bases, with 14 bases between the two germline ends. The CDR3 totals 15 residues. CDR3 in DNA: TGTGCCAGCTCAAGAGAAAGGACTTCCTCCTACGAGCAGTACTTC. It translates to CASSRERTSSYEQYF. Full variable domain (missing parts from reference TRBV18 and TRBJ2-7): NAGVMQNPRHLVRRRGQEARLRCSPMKGHSHVYWYRQLPEEGLKFMVYLQKENIIDESGMPKERFSAEFPKEGPSILRIQQVVRGDSAAYFCASSRERTSSYEQYFGPGTRLTVT.

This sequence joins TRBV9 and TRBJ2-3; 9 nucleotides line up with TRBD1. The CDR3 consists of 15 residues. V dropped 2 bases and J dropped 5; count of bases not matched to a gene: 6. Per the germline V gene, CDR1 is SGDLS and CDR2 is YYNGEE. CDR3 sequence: CASSVPGQGVDTQYF. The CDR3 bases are TGTGCCAGCAGCGTTCCGGGACAGGGAGTAGATACGCAGTATTTT. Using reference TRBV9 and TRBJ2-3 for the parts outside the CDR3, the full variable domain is DSGVTQTPKHLITATGQRVTLRCSPRSGDLSVYWYQQSLDQGLQFLIQYYNGEERAKGNILERFSAQQFPDLHSELNLSSLELGDSALYFCASSVPGQGVDTQYFGPGTRLTVL.

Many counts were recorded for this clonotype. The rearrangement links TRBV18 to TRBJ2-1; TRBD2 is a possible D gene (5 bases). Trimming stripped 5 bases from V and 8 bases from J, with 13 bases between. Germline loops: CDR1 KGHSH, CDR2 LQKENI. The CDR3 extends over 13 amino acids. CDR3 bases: TGTGCCAGCTCAACCGGGAAGTTAGATGAGCAGTTCTTC. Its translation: CASSTGKLDEQFF.

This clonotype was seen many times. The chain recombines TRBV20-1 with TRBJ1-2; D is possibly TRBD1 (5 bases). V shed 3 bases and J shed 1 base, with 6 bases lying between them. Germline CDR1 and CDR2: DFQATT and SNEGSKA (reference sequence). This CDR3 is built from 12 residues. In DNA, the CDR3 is TGCAGTGCTAGGGGGGATAACTATGGCTACACCTTC. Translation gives CSARGDNYGYTF.

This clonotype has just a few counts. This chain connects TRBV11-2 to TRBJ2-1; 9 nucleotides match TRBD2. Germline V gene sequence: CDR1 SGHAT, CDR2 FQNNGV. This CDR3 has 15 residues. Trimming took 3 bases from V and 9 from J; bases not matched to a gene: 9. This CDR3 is CASSFIGGRASEQFF. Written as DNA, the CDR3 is TGTGCCAGCAGCTTTATCGGCGGGAGGGCCAGTGAGCAGTTCTTC.